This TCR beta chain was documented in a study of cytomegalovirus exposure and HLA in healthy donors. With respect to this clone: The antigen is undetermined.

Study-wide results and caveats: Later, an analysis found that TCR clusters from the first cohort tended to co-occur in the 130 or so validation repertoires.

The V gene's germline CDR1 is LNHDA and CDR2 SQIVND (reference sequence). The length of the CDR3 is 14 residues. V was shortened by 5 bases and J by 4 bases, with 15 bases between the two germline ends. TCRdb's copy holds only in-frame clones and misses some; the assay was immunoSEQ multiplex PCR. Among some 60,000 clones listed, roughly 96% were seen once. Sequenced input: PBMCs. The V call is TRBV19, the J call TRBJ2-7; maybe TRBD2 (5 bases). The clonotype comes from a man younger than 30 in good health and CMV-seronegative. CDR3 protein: CASSLAGRAYEQYF. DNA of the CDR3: TGTGCCAGTAGTCTTGCGGGCCGAGCGTACGAGCAGTACTTC. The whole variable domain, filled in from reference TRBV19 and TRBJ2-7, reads DGGITQSPKYLFRKEGQNVTLSCEQNLNHDAMYWYRQDPGQGLRLIYYSQIVNDFQKGDIAEGYSVSREKKESFPLTVTSAQKNPTAFYLCASSLAGRAYEQYFGPGTRLTVT.